The next 20 T cell receptor beta chains were all read from a single sample in a study of blood T cell repertoires in COVID-19. The protocol was immunoSEQ multiplex PCR, while the TCRdb copy is restricted to in-frame clones and leaves out a portion. The table includes under 200,000 clones, over 70% detected once. The sample comprised PBMCs or T cells enriched from blood (not recorded which). These receptors originate from a woman between 50 and 59 years old in a cohort exposed to, infected with or recovered from COVID-19 (not recorded which).

This clone appeared a few times. CDR3 region: CASSPTWGHTEAFF. CDR3 sequence (DNA): TGTGCCAGCTCACCGACTTGGGGGCACACTGAAGCTTTCTTT. The chain carries TRBV18 and TRBJ1-1, with a weak D call TRBD1 (6 bases). This CDR3 has 14 residues. Germline CDR1 and CDR2: KGHSH and LQKENI. The V and J ends lost 3 bases and 3 bases respectively, with 11 bases between them.

This rearrangement joins TRBV5-1 to TRBJ1-2; 9 nucleotides match TRBD1. Germline V lookup: CDR1 SGHRS, CDR2 YFSETQ. The V segment lost 0 bases and the J segment 7 bases; nucleotides outside the gene matches: 7. The CDR3 loop spans 15 amino acids. CDR3 bases: TGCGCCAGCAGCTTGGTAGTGACAGGGGGTATTGGCTACACCTTC. It specifies CASSLVVTGGIGYTF.

V gene TRBV3-1 (or the pseudogene TRBV3-2) combines with J gene TRBJ1-1; no clear D gene. This CDR3 is built from 12 residues. CDR1 is LGHDT, CDR2 YNNKEL, per germline (reference sequence). Trimming took 2 bases from V and 2 from J, leaving 3 bases between them. As DNA, the CDR3 is TGTGCCAGCAGCCAACGTAACACTGAAGCTTTCTTT. Translated, it gives CASSQRNTEAFF.

This clone is labeled as medium-sized. V is TRBV7-9 and J is TRBJ2-1; the match to TRBD2 covers 11 bases. The germline CDR1 and CDR2 sequences are SEHNR and FQNEAQ (reference sequence). V was pared by 5 bases and J by 7 bases, with 13 bases of the junction left unmatched. The CDR3 length is 17 residues. CDR3 loop: CASSATSGGYMGNEQFF. Here the CDR3 DNA reads TGTGCCAGCAGCGCTACTAGCGGGGGATATATGGGAAATGAGCAGTTCTTC. Using reference TRBV7-9 and TRBJ2-1 for the parts outside the CDR3, the full variable domain is DTGVSQNPRHKITKRGQNVTFRCDPISEHNRLYWYRQTLGQGPEFLTYFQNEAQLEKSRLLSDRFSAERPKGSFSTLEIQRTEQGDSAMYLCASSATSGGYMGNEQFFGPGTRLTVL.

The V and J genes are TRBV7-9 and TRBJ2-7; 7 positions match TRBD2. V dropped 5 bases and J dropped 6; count of bases not matched to a gene: 13. The CDR3 has 15 amino acids. Germline V gives CDR1 SEHNR, CDR2 FQNEAQ (reference sequence). The CDR3 DNA sequence: TGTGCCAGCAGCGCCTCTAAGCCGACGGGGGGCGAGCAGTACTTC. As protein: CASSASKPTGGEQYF.

V is TRBV3-1 (or the pseudogene TRBV3-2) and J is TRBJ2-1, with 7 bases lining up with TRBD2. The CDR3 runs to 14 residues. The ends lost 4 bases at V and 3 bases at J; junction bases unmatched: 3. The germline V gene has CDR1 LGHDT and CDR2 YNNKEL (reference sequence). The CDR3 nucleotides read TGTGCCAGCAGCCCCCTAGCGGTCTACAATGAGCAGTTCTTC. Its protein is CASSPLAVYNEQFF.

V and J are TRBV7-9 and TRBJ1-1; D remains unclear. V lost 3 bases and J lost 6, with 11 bases in between. CDR1 and CDR2 (germline): SEHNR, FQNEAQ (reference sequence). This CDR3 region has 13 residues. The CDR3 DNA reads as TGTGCCAGCAGCTTCTCTGTGGCCCCTGAAGCTTTCTTT. This gives the protein CASSFSVAPEAFF.

The rearrangement joins TRBV29-1 to TRBJ2-7, with D maybe TRBD1 (6 bases). The germline V gene has CDR1 SQVTM and CDR2 ANQGSEA. This CDR3 contains 12 residues. The V and J ends lost 7 bases and 3 bases respectively, with 13 bases between them. The CDR3 sequence is CSGQQGNYEQYF. In nucleotides, the CDR3 is TGCAGCGGGCAACAGGGCAACTACGAGCAGTACTTC.

This clone was detected a few times. This chain connects TRBV4-2 to TRBJ2-2; 8 nucleotides agree with TRBD1. The CDR3 totals 18 residues. The V gene end was trimmed by 2 bases and the J gene end by 6 bases; junction bases not matched to a gene: 14. Germline V gene sequence: CDR1 LGHNA, CDR2 YNFKEQ. The CDR3 DNA follows: TGTGCCAGCAGCCAAAAGCAGGGGGCGGGTGAGTTTGCCGGGGAGCTGTTTTTT. Translated: CASSQKQGAGEFAGELFF.

The chain recombines TRBV9 with TRBJ1-4; possible D gene TRBD1, 6 bases. V was shortened by 4 bases and J by 3 bases, with 16 bases between the two germline ends. The CDR3 contains 16 residues. Germline V gene lookup returns CDR1 SGDLS and CDR2 YYNGEE. CDR3 nucleotide sequence: TGTGCCAGCAGCCTTAGCCCGGACAGCTCTAATGAAAAACTGTTTTTT. This translates into CASSLSPDSSNEKLFF.

This sequence joins TRBV19 and TRBJ2-6, with 7 nucleotides matching TRBD1. V trimming: 6 bases; J trimming: 0 bases; junction bases outside the gene matches: 5. The CDR3 contains 16 residues. Germline CDR1 LNHDA, CDR2 SQIVND (reference sequence). The CDR3 loop reads CASRTGSNSGANVLTF. The CDR3, as DNA: TGTGCCAGTAGGACAGGGTCTAACTCTGGGGCCAACGTCCTGACTTTC. Drawing the rest from reference TRBV19 and TRBJ2-6, the complete variable domain is DGGITQSPKYLFRKEGQNVTLSCEQNLNHDAMYWYRQDPGQGLRLIYYSQIVNDFQKGDIAEGYSVSREKKESFPLTVTSAQKNPTAFYLCASRTGSNSGANVLTFGAGSRLTVL.

This clone has a handful of counts. This sequence joins TRBV11-2 and TRBJ2-5; maybe TRBD2 (5 bases). CDR3 length equals 14 residues. CDR1 and CDR2 (germline): SGHAT, FQNNGV. Trimming removed 2 bases at V and 4 bases at J, with 11 bases between. The CDR3 sequence: CASSLYTGGETQYF. Here the CDR3 DNA reads TGTGCCAGCAGCTTATACACTGGAGGAGAGACCCAGTACTTC.

This sequence joins TRBV19 and TRBJ1-3; weak D call: TRBD1 (5 bases). Trimming shortened V by 4 bases and J by 0 bases, and 13 bases separated the two germline ends. The CDR3 has 16 amino acids. Germline lookup yields CDR1 LNHDA and CDR2 SQIVND (reference sequence). CDR3 sequence: CASSTVRGFSGNTIYF. The CDR3 nucleotides read TGTGCCAGTAGTACCGTCCGGGGGTTCTCTGGAAACACCATATATTTT.

J is TRBJ2-2 and V is TRBV25-1, with TRBD2 as a possible D gene (6 bases). The CDR3 extends over 15 amino acids. Germline lookup yields CDR1 MGHDK and CDR2 SYGVNS. V was cut by 3 bases and J by 8 bases, with 16 bases left in between. As DNA, the CDR3 is TGTGCCAGCAGTGACTTGACTAGTGTTGCAGGGGAGCTGTTTTTT. Its translation: CASSDLTSVAGELFF.

This clone was seen a handful of times. The chain has TRBV7-8 and TRBJ2-1; D is uncertain. Trimming pared 0 bases from V and 12 bases from J, leaving 18 bases between. The CDR3 consists of 15 residues. Germline CDR1 and CDR2: SGHVS and FQNEAQ. CDR3 in DNA: TGTGCCAGCAGCTTAGCGCCATTTCCGGCTAGTGCGCAGTTCTTC. Translation gives CASSLAPFPASAQFF. The variable domain in full, with the rest retrieved from reference TRBV7-8 and TRBJ2-1, is GAGVSQSPRYKVAKRGQDVALRCDPISGHVSLFWYQQALGQGPEFLTYFQNEAQLDKSGLPSDRFFAERPEGSVSTLKIQRTQQEDSAVYLCASSLAPFPASAQFFGPGTRLTVL.

The gene calls are TRBV4-3 and TRBJ1-1, with 7 bases that match TRBD1. V was clipped by 0 bases and J by 6 bases; unmatched bases: 4. CDR1 is LGHNA and CDR2 is YSLEER in the germline V gene. The CDR3 extends over 14 amino acids. The CDR3: CASSQDPGTAEAFF. For the CDR3, the DNA is TGCGCCAGCAGCCAAGATCCCGGGACAGCTGAAGCTTTCTTT.

The chain carries TRBV20-1 and TRBJ2-1; D remains unclear. Looked up from germline, CDR1 is DFQATT and CDR2 is SNEGSKA (reference sequence). The germline V and J ends were trimmed by 3 bases and 3 bases, with 12 bases remaining between them. This CDR3 has 14 amino acids. The CDR3 nucleotides are TGCAGTGCTAGTGGAGTAGCTGGCTACAATGAGCAGTTCTTC. Translating gives CSASGVAGYNEQFF.

The genes are TRBV4-3 and TRBJ2-1; D is uncertain. Per germline, CDR1 LGHNA and CDR2 YSLEER. V was pared by 5 bases and J by 7 bases, with 15 bases between. The CDR3 covers 14 residues. The CDR3 reads CASSTHQISNEQFF. DNA of the CDR3: TGCGCCAGCAGCACCCACCAGATCAGTAATGAGCAGTTCTTC.

For this clone: Mismatch with germline at one junction end may stem from a read error. The gene calls are TRBV9 and TRBJ2-7, with D perhaps matching TRBD1 (6 bases). The CDR3 has 12 residues. Germline values: CDR1 SGDLS, CDR2 YYNGEE. As DNA, the CDR3 is TGTGCCAGCAGCGCCGTAACAGGGAGAGTGCGCTTC. It yields the protein CASSAVTGRVRF.

This clone was picked up a small number of times. The chain links TRBV6-4 to TRBJ2-1; weak D call: TRBD2 (5 bases). The CDR3 runs 13 residues. With 5 bases removed from V and 5 bases from J, the gap between germline ends came to 10 bases. The V gene's germline CDR1 is MRHNA and CDR2 SNTAGT. The CDR3 sequence: CASSTGEDNEQFF. The CDR3 DNA reads as TGTGCCAGCAGTACCGGGGAAGACAATGAGCAGTTCTTC.